Below, one TCR beta chain is given with its context. Antigen specificity is unknown. The entry originates in a study of glioma-infiltrating T cells after dendritic cell vaccination. Study overall: Patients received three intradermal dendritic cell vaccine injections at biweekly intervals. Study findings and constraints: The cohort had few patients with full blood and tumor sets.

Input was around 2.1 ug genomic DNA, or all available if less. The assay was immunoSEQ multiplex PCR, and TCRdb's table has in-frame clones only and misses some. The sample consists of roughly 100,000 clones, roughly 76% of them appearing once. The CDR3 consists of 15 residues. Germline trimming cut 2 bases from V and 3 bases from J; bases unmatched to any gene: 4. CDR1 and CDR2 (germline): LNHDA, SQIVND (reference sequence). Before vaccination, two weeks after the third vaccination, and at progression, PBMC were collected. Specimen: blood, collected before dendritic cell vaccination. The rearrangement joins TRBV19 to TRBJ1-5, with 7 bases identical to TRBD1. The sequence derives from a human donor with glioblastoma. CDR3 DNA: TGTGCCAGTAGTATATGGACAGGCCACAATCAGCCCCAGCATTTT. Protein product: CASSIWTGHNQPQHF.